The rows below give T cell receptor beta chains drawn from one sample of a study of blood T cell repertoires in COVID-19. Measured with immunoSEQ multiplex PCR; TCRdb has only the in-frame clones, and not every one. The table shows roughly 70,000 clones, with roughly 80% occurring only once. Sequencing was done on a sample of peripheral blood. These TCRs come from a woman at least 80 years old with active or convalescent COVID-19. Each CDR3 is given with its conserved first and last residue. A D gene is named only where the DNA matches it firmly. Size is stated for part of the rows, as once, few or many counts, or as a class when the clone is expanded.

J gene: TRBJ1-3
clone size: NA
D gene: TRBD1
V gene: TRBV28
CDR3 DNA: TGTGCCAGCAGTCGACAGGGCGGCTCTGGAAACACCATATATTTT
CDR3 protein: CASSRQGGSGNTIYF

J gene: TRBJ2-1
clone size: NA
D gene: TRBD2
V gene: TRBV3-1/TRBV3-2
CDR3 DNA: TGTGCCAGCAGCCAAGATCAGGGGTCTAGCGGGAAAAATGAGCAGTTCTTC
CDR3 protein: CASSQDQGSSGKNEQFF

J gene: TRBJ2-3
clone size: NA
D gene: NA
V gene: TRBV6-2/TRBV6-3
CDR3 DNA: TGTGCCAGCAGCCTCCGGGACACTCACATATCTCGCACAGATACGCAGTATTTT
CDR3 protein: CASSLRDTHISRTDTQYF

J gene: TRBJ1-4
clone size: NA
D gene: NA
V gene: TRBV5-4
CDR3 DNA: TGTGCCAGCAGCGAGAAGACGGGTGAAAAACTGTTTTTT
CDR3 protein: CASSEKTGEKLFF

J gene: TRBJ1-4
clone size: NA
D gene: TRBD1
V gene: TRBV15
CDR3 DNA: TGTGCCACCAGCAGAGCTCAGACAGGGATCGATGAAAAACTGTTTTTT
CDR3 protein: CATSRAQTGIDEKLFF

J gene: TRBJ2-2
clone size: NA
D gene: NA
V gene: TRBV11-2
CDR3 DNA: TGTGCCAGCAGCATCCAGGGTCGGGACACCGGGGAGCTGTTTTTT
CDR3 protein: CASSIQGRDTGELFF

J gene: TRBJ1-1
clone size: many
D gene: TRBD1
V gene: TRBV29-1
CDR3 DNA: TGCAGCGTTGGAAAAGGACAGGGGAAAGTGCCTTTCTTT
CDR3 protein: CSVGKGQGKVPFF

J gene: TRBJ2-1
clone size: NA
D gene: TRBD2
V gene: TRBV11-3
CDR3 DNA: TGTGCCAGCAGCTTTTTTGGCGGGAGTATCTACAATGAGCAGTTCTTC
CDR3 protein: CASSFFGGSIYNEQFF

J gene: TRBJ2-1
clone size: few
D gene: TRBD2
V gene: TRBV28
CDR3 DNA: TGTGCCAGCAGCCGCGGGACTAGCGGGTCCGGTGAGCAGTTCTTC
CDR3 protein: CASSRGTSGSGEQFF

J gene: TRBJ1-2
clone size: once
D gene: TRBD1
V gene: TRBV19
CDR3 DNA: TGTGCCACCCATTTGACAGGGGGCGCCTTTGGCGGCTACACCTTC
CDR3 protein: CATHLTGGAFGGYTF

J gene: TRBJ1-1
clone size: few
D gene: NA
V gene: TRBV29-1
CDR3 DNA: TGCAGCGTACGCCCCAACGGGAACACTGAAGCTTTCTTT
CDR3 protein: CSVRPNGNTEAFF

J gene: TRBJ1-5
clone size: NA
D gene: TRBD1
V gene: TRBV24-1
CDR3 DNA: TGTGCCACCAGTGATCCCCGGGACAGAGAAAATAGCAATCAGCCCCAGCATTTT
CDR3 protein: CATSDPRDRENSNQPQHF

J gene: TRBJ2-7
clone size: NA
D gene: NA
V gene: TRBV18
CDR3 DNA: TGTGCCAGCTCACCCCTTCCGCGTCAGGGGACCTACTACGAGCAGTACTTC
CDR3 protein: CASSPLPRQGTYYEQYF

J gene: TRBJ1-2
clone size: NA
D gene: NA
V gene: TRBV6-5
CDR3 DNA: TGTGCCAGTGTCTCGGGACATTTCTATGGCTACACCTTC
CDR3 protein: CASVSGHFYGYTF

J gene: TRBJ1-3
clone size: NA
D gene: TRBD1
V gene: TRBV13
CDR3 DNA: TGTGCCAGCAGCCCAACTGGACAGGGAGCTGGAAACACCATATATTTT
CDR3 protein: CASSPTGQGAGNTIYF

J gene: TRBJ2-5
clone size: NA
D gene: NA
V gene: TRBV7-2
CDR3 DNA: TGTGCCAGCAGCATCTCGGGACTGCAAGAGACCCAGTACTTC
CDR3 protein: CASSISGLQETQYF

J gene: TRBJ2-1
clone size: NA
D gene: NA
V gene: TRBV9
CDR3 DNA: TGTGCCAGCAGTAGTGGTCCTCAAGCGGAGAGGGAGCAGTTCTTC
CDR3 protein: CASSSGPQAEREQFF

J gene: TRBJ2-7
clone size: NA
D gene: TRBD1
V gene: TRBV28
CDR3 DNA: TGTGCCAGCACCACGATGGGTTTTGCGGGACAGGGTTACGAGCAGTACTTC
CDR3 protein: CASTTMGFAGQGYEQYF

J gene: TRBJ2-7
clone size: NA
D gene: TRBD2
V gene: TRBV11-2
CDR3 DNA: TGTGCCAGCAGCCCGGGACTAGCCTCCTACGAGCAGTACTTC
CDR3 protein: CASSPGLASYEQYF